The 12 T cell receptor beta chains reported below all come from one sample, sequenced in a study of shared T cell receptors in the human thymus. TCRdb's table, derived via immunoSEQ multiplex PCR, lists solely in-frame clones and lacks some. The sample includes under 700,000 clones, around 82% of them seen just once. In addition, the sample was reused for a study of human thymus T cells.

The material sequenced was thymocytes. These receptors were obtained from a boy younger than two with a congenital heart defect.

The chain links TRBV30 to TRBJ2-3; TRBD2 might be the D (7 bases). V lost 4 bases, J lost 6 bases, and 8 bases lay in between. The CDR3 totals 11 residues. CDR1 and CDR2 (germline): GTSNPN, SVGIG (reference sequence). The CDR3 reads CAWKGGDTQYF. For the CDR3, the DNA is TGTGCCTGGAAGGGGGGGGATACGCAGTATTTT.

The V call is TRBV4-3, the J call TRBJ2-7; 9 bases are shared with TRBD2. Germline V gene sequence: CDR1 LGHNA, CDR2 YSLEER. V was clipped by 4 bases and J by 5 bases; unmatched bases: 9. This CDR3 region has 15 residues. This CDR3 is CASSLQSGRIDEQYF. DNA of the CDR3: TGCGCCAGCAGCCTCCAGAGCGGGAGGATCGACGAGCAGTACTTC.

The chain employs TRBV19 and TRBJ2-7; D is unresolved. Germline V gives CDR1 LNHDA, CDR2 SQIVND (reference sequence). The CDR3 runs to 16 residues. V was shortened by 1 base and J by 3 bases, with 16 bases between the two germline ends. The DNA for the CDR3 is TGTGCCAGTAGTATAGTAGCCCAGCCGAATGACTACGAGCAGTACTTC. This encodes CASSIVAQPNDYEQYF.

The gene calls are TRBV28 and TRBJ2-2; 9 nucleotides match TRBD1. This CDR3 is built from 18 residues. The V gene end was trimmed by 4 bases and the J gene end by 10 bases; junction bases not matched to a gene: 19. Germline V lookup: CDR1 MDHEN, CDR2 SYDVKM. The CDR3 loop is CASSSPGQGHLYLEELFF. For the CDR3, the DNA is TGTGCCAGCAGTTCTCCGGGACAGGGCCACTTGTACCTGGAGGAGCTGTTTTTT. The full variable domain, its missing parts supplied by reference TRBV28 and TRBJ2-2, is DVKVTQSSRYLVKRTGEKVFLECVQDMDHENMFWYRQDPGLGLRLIYFSYDVKMKEKGDIPEGYSVSREKKERFSLILESASTNQTSMYLCASSSPGQGHLYLEELFFGEGSRLTVL.

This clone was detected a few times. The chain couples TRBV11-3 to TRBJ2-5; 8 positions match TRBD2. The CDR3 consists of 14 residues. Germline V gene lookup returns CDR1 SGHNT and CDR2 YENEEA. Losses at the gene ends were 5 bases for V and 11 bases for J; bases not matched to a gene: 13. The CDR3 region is CASSPKREFHRQYF. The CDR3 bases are TGTGCCAGCAGCCCCAAGCGGGAGTTCCATCGTCAGTACTTC.

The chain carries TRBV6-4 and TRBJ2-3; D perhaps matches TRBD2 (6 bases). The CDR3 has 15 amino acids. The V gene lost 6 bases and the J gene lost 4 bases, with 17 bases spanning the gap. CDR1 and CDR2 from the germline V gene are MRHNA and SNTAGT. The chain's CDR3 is CASRGWGEMSDTQYF. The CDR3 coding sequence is TGTGCCAGCAGGGGCTGGGGGGAGATGTCAGATACGCAGTATTTT.

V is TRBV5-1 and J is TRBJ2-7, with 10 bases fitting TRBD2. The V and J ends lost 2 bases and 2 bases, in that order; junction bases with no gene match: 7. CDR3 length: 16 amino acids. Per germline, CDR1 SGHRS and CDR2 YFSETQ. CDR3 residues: CASSLTWTSGTYEQYF. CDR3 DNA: TGCGCCAGCAGCTTAACTTGGACTAGCGGTACCTACGAGCAGTACTTC.

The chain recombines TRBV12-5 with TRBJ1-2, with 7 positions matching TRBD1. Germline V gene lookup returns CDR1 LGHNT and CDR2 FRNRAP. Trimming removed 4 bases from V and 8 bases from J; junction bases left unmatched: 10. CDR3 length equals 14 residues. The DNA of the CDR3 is TGTGCTAGTGGTTCCTACAGGGGTGCCTGGGGCTACACCTTC. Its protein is CASGSYRGAWGYTF. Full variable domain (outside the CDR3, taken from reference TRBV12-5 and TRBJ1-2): DARVTQTPRHKVTEMGQEVTMRCQPILGHNTVFWYRQTMMQGLELLAYFRNRAPLDDSGMPKDRFSAEMPDATLATLKIQPSEPRDSAVYFCASGSYRGAWGYTFGSGTRLTVV.

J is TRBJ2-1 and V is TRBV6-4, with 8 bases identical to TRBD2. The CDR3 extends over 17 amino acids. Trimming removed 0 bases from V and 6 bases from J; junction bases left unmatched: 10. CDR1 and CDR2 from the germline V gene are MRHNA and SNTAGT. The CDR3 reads CASSDSPPGLVSNEQFF. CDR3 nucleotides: TGTGCCAGCAGTGACTCGCCACCGGGACTAGTTAGCAATGAGCAGTTCTTC.

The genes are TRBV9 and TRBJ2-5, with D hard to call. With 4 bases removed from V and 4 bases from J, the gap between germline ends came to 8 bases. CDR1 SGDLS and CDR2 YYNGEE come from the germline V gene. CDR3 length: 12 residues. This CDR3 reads CASSTPGETQYF. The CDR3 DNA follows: TGTGCCAGCAGCACCCCAGGAGAGACCCAGTACTTC.

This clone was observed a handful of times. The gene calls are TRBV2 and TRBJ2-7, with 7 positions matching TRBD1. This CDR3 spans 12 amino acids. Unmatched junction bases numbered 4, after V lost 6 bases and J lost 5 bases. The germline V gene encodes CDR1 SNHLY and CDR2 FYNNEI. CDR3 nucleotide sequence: TGTGCCAGCAGCGACAGGGTGGACGAGCAGTACTTC. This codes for CASSDRVDEQYF.

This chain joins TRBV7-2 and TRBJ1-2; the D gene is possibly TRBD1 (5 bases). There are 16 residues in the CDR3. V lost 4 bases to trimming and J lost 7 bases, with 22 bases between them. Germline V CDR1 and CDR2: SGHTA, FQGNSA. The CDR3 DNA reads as TGTGCCAGCAGCTGGCGGAATCAGGCTATCGGGGGTGGCTACACCTTC. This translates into CASSWRNQAIGGGYTF.